The clone carrying this TCR beta chain has just one count. Its specificity is not known. The libraries were made with immunoSEQ v3.0 at survey level. Using immunoSEQ multiplex PCR, the repertoire was profiled, and TCRdb retains in-frame clones only, with some absent. The repertoire holds around 40,000 clones, 80% to 90% seen once, with about 10% in the top ten. The CDR3 totals 14 residues. The sample belongs to a study of long-term antiretroviral therapy in people with HIV. Broader study findings: All blood samples came from the years 2004 to 2017, possibly under older ART regimens. The study found narrower CDR3 length ranges in HIV repertoires than in controls. Transplant donor controls retained higher diversity, though diversity increased after ART.

The source is a young man with HIV. The genes are TRBV21-1 and TRBJ2-7. TRBV21-1 constitutes a pseudogene. The sequencing here drew on unsorted PBMCs, taken 2.2 years after starting antiretroviral therapy. CDR3: CASSKVLWSGKQYF. The CDR3 coding sequence is TGTGCCAGCAGCAAAGTCCTTTGGTCCGGCAAGCAGTACTTC.